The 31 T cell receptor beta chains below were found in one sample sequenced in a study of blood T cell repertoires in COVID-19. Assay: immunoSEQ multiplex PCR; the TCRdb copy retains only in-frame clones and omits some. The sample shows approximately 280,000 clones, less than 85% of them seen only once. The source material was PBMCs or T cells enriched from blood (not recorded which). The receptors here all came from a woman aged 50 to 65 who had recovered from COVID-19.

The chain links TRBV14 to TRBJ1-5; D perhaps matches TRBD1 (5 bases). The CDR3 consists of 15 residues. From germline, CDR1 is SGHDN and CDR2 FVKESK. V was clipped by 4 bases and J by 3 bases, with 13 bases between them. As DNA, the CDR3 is TGTGCCAGCAGCCTGGGGGGGGTGAACAATCAGCCCCAGCATTTT. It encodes CASSLGGVNNQPQHF. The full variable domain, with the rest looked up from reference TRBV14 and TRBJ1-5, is EAGVTQFPSHSVIEKGQTVTLRCDPISGHDNLYWYRRVMGKEIKFLLHFVKESKQDESGMPNNRFLAERTGGTYSTLKVQPAELEDSGVYFCASSLGGVNNQPQHFGDGTRLSIL.

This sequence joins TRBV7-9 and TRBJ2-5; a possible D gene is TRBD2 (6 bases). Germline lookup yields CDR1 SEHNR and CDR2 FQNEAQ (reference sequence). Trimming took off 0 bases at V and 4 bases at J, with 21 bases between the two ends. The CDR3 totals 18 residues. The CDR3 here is CASSLAPRGSRTRETQYF. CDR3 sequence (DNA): TGTGCCAGCAGCTTAGCGCCGCGGGGTTCTAGAACAAGAGAGACCCAGTACTTC.

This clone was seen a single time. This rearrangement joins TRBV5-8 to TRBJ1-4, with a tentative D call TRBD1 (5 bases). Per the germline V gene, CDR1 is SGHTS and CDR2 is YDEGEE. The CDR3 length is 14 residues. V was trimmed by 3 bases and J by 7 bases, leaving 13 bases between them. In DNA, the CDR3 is TGTGCCAGCAGCTCCGGGACTAGGGGTGAAAAACTGTTTTTT. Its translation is CASSSGTRGEKLFF.

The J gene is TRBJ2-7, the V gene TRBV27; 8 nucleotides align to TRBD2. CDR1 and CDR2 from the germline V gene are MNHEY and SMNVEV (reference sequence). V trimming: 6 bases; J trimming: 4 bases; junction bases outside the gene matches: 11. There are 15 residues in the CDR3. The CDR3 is CASSYAGLAGYEQYF. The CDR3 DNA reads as TGTGCCAGCAGCTACGCGGGTCTAGCGGGTTACGAGCAGTACTTC.

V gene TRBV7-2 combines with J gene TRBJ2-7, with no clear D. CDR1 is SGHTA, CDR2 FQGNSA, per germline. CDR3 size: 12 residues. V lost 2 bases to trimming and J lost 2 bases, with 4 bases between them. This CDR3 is CASSLTPYEQYF. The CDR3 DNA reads TGTGCCAGCAGCTTAACTCCCTACGAGCAGTACTTC.

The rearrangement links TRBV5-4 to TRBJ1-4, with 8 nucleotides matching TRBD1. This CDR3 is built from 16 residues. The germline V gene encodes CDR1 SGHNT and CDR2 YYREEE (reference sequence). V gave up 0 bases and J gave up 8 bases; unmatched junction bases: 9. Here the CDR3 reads CASSLARQGLQEKLFF. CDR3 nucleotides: TGTGCCAGCAGCTTGGCGAGACAGGGGCTTCAGGAAAAACTGTTTTTT.

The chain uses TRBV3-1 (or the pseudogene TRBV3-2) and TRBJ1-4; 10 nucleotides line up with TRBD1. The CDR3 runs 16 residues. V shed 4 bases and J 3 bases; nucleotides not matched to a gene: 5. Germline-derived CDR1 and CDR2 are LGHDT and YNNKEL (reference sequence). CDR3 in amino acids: CASSPPGTGANEKLFF. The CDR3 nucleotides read TGTGCCAGCAGCCCACCTGGGACAGGGGCTAATGAAAAACTGTTTTTT.

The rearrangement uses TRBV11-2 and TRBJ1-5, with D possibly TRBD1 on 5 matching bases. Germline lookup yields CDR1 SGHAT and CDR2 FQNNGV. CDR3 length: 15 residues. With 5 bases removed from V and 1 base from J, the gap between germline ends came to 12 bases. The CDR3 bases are TGTGCCAGCAGCCATACAGGAAGAAGCAATCAGCCCCAGCATTTT. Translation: CASSHTGRSNQPQHF.

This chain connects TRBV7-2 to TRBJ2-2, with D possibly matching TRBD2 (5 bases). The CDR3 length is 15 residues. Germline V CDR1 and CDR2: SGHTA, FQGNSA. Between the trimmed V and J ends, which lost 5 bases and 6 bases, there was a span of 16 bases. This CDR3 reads CASSPREPGSGELFF. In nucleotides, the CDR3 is TGTGCCAGCAGCCCGAGAGAGCCGGGGTCCGGGGAGCTGTTTTTT.

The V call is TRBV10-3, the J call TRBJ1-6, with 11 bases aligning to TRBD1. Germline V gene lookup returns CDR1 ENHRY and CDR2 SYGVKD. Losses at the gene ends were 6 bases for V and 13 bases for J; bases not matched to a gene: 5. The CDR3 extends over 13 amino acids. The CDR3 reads CAISRTGGQPLHF. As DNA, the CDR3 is TGTGCCATCAGCAGGACAGGGGGCCAGCCCCTCCACTTT.

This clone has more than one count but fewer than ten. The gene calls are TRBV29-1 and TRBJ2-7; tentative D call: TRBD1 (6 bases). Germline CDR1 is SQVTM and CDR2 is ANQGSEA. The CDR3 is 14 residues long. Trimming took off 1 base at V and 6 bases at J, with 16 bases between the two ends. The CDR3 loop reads CSVEVGRQVGEQYF. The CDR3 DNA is TGCAGCGTTGAAGTTGGCAGACAGGTGGGCGAGCAGTACTTC.

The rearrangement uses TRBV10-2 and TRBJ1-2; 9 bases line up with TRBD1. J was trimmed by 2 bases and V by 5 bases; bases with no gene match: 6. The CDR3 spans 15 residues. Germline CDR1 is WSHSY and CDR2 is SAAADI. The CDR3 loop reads CASSPKGTGNYGYTF. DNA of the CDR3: TGCGCCAGCAGTCCAAAAGGGACAGGGAACTATGGCTACACCTTC.

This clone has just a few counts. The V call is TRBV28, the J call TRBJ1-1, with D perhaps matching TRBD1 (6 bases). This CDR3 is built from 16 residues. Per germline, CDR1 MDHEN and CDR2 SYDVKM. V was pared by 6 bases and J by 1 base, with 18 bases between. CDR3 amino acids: CASSSQSGQPNTEAFF. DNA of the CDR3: TGTGCCAGCAGCTCCCAATCAGGACAGCCGAACACTGAAGCTTTCTTT.

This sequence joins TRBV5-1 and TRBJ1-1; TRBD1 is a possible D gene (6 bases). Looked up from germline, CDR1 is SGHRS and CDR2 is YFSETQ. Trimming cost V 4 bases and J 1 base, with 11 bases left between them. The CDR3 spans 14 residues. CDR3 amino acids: CASSRGQTNTEAFF. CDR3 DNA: TGCGCCAGCAGCCGTGGACAGACGAACACTGAAGCTTTCTTT. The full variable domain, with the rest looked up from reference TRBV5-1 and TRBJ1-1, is KAGVTQTPRYLIKTRGQQVTLSCSPISGHRSVSWYQQTPGQGLQFLFEYFSETQRNKGNFPGRFSGRQFSNSRSEMNVSTLELGDSALYLCASSRGQTNTEAFFGQGTRLTVV.

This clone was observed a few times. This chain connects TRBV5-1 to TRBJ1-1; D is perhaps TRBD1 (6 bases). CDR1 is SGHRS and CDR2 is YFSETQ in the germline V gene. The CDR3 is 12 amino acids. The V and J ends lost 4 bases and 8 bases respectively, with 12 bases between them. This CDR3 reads CASSTQGQEAFF. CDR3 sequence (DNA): TGCGCCAGCAGCACGCAGGGACAAGAAGCTTTCTTT. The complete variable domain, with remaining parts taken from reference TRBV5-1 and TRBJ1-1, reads KAGVTQTPRYLIKTRGQQVTLSCSPISGHRSVSWYQQTPGQGLQFLFEYFSETQRNKGNFPGRFSGRQFSNSRSEMNVSTLELGDSALYLCASSTQGQEAFFGQGTRLTVV.

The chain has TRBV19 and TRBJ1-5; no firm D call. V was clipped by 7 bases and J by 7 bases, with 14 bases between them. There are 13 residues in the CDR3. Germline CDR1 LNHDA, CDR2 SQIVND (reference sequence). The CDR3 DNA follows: TGTGCCAGTAAGAACGCCCGAGGCCAGCCCCAGCATTTT. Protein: CASKNARGQPQHF.

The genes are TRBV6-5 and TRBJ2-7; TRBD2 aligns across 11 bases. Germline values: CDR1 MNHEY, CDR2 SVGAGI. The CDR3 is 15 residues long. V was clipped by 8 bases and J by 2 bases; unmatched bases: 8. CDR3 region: CASEFSSGGPYEQYF. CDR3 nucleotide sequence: TGTGCCAGCGAATTCTCTAGCGGGGGGCCCTACGAGCAGTACTTC.

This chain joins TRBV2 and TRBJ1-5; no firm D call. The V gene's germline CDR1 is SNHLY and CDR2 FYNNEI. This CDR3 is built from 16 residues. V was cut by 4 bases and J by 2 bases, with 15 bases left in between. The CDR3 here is CASSGPREVRNQPQHF. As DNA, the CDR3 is TGTGCCAGCAGTGGGCCCCGGGAGGTTCGCAATCAGCCCCAGCATTTT.

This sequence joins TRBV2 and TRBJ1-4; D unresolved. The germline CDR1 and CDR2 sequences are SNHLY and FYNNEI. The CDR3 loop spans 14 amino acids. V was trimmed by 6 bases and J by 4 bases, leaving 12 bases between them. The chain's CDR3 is CASRARQRNEKLFF. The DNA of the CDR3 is TGTGCCAGCAGGGCTAGGCAGCGTAATGAAAAACTGTTTTTT.

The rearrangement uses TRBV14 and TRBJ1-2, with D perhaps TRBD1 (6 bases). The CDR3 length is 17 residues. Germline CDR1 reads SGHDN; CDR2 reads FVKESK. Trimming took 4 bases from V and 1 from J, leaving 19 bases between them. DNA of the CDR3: TGTGCCAGCAGCCCTACGGCGTCGAGGGGACATAACTATGGCTACACCTTC. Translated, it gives CASSPTASRGHNYGYTF.

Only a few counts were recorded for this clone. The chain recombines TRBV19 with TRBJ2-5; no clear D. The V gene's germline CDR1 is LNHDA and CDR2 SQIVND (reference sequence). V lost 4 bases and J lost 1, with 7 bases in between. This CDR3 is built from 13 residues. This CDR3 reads CASSSYLQETQYF. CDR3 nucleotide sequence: TGTGCCAGTAGTAGCTACCTCCAAGAGACCCAGTACTTC.

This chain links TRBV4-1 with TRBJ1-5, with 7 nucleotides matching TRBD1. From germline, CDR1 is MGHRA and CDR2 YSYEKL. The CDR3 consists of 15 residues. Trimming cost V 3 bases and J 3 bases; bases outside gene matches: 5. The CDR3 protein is CASSQQGVANQPQHF. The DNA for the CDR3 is TGCGCCAGCAGCCAGCAGGGGGTGGCCAATCAGCCCCAGCATTTT.

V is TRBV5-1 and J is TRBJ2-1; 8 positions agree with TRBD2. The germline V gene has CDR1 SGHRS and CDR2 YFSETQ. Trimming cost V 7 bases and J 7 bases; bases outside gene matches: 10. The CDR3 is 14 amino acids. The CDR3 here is CASGSAGEINEQFF. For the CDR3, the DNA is TGCGCCAGCGGATCAGCGGGGGAGATAAATGAGCAGTTCTTC.

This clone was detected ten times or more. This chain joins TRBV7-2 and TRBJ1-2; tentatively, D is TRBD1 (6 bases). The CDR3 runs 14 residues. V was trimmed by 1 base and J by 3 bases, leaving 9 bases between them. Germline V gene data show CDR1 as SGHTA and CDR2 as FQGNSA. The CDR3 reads CASSLGTAYYGYTF. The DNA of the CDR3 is TGTGCCAGCAGCTTAGGGACAGCTTACTATGGCTACACCTTC.

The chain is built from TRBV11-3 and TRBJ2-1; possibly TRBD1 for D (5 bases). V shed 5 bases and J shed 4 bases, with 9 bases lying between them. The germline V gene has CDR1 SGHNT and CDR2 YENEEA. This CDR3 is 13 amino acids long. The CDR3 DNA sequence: TGTGCCAGCAGCCCTGACAGATACAATGAGCAGTTCTTC. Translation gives CASSPDRYNEQFF.

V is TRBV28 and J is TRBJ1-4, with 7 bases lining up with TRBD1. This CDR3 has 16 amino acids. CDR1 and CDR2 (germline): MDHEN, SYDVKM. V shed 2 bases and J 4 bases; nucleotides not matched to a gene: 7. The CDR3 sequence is CASSLSWDSLNEKLFF. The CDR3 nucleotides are TGTGCCAGCAGTTTAAGCTGGGACAGCCTTAATGAAAAACTGTTTTTT.

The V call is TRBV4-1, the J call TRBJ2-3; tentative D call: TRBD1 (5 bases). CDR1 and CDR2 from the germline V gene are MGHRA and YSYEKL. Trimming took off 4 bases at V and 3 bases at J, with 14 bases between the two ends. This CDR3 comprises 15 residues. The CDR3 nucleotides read TGCGCCAGCAGCCGGACAAGGGCAAGGACAGATACGCAGTATTTT. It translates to CASSRTRARTDTQYF.

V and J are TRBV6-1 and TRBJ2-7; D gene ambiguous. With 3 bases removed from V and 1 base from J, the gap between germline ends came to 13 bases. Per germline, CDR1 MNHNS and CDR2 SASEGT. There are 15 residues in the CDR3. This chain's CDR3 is CASSEVSDRSYEQYF. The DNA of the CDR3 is TGTGCCAGCAGTGAGGTGAGTGATCGGTCCTACGAGCAGTACTTC.

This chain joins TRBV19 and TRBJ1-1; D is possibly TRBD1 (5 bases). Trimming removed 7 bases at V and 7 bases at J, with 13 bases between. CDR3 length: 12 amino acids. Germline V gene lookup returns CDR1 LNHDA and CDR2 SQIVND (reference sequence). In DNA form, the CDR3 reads TGTGCCAGTACCTGGGGCAACGGTGAAGCTTTCTTT. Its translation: CASTWGNGEAFF. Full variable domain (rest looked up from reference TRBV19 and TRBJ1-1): DGGITQSPKYLFRKEGQNVTLSCEQNLNHDAMYWYRQDPGQGLRLIYYSQIVNDFQKGDIAEGYSVSREKKESFPLTVTSAQKNPTAFYLCASTWGNGEAFFGQGTRLTVV.

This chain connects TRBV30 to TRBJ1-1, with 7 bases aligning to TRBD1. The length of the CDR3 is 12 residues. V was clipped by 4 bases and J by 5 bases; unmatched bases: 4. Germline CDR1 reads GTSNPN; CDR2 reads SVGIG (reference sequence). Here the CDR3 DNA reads TGTGCCTGGAAACAGGGGAGGACTGAAGCTTTCTTT. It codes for CAWKQGRTEAFF.

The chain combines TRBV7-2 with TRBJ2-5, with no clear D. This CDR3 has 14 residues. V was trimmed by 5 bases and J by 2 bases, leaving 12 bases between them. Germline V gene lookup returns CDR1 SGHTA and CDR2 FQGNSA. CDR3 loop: CASSPASTQETQYF. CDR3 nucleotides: TGTGCCAGCAGCCCCGCCTCGACTCAAGAGACCCAGTACTTC. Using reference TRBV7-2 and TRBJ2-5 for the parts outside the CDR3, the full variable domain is GAGVSQSPSNKVTEKGKDVELRCDPISGHTALYWYRQSLGQGLEFLIYFQGNSAPDKSGLPSDRFSAERTGGSVSTLTIQRTQQEDSAVYLCASSPASTQETQYFGPGTRLLVL.